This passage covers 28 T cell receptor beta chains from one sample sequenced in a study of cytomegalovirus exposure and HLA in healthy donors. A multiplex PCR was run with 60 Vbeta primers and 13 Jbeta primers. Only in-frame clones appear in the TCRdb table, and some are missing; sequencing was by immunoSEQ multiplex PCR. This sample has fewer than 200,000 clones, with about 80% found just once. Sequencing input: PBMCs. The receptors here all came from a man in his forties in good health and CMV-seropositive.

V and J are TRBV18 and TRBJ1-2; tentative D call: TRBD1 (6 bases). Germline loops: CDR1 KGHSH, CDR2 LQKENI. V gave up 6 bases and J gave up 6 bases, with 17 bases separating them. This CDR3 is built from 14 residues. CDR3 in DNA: TGTGCCAGCTCCTCGGGGAGCCAGGGGCATGGCTACACCTTC. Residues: CASSSGSQGHGYTF.

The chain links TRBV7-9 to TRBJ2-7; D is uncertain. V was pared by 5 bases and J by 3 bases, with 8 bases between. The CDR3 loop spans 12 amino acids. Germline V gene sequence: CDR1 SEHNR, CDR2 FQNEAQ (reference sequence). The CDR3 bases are TGTGCCAGCAGCAGCCCGGGCTACGAGCAGTACTTC. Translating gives CASSSPGYEQYF.

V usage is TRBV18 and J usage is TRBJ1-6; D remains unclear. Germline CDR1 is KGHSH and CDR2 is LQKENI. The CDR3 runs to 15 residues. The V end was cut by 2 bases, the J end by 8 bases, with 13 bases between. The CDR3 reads CASSPSGTYDSPLHF. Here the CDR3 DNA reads TGTGCCAGCTCACCAAGCGGTACTTACGATTCACCCCTCCACTTT.

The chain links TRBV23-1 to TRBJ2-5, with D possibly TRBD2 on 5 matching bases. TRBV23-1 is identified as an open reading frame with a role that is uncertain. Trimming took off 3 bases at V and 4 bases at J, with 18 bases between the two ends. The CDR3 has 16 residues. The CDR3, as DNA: TGCGCCAGCAGTCACGGAGGAGAGGATTTCGGAGAGACCCAGTACTTC. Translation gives CASSHGGEDFGETQYF.

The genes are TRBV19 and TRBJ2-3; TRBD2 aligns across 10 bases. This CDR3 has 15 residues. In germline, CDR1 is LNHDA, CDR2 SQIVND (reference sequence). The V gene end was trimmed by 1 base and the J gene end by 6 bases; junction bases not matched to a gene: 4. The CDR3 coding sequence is TGTGCCAGTAGTATAGTCCTAGCGGGAGTTGATACGCAGTATTTT. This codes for CASSIVLAGVDTQYF.

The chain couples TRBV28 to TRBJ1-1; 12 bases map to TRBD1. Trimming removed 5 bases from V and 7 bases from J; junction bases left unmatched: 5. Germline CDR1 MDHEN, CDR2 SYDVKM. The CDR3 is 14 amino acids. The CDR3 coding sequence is TGTGCCAGCAGTCCTGGGACAGGGGGCCTTGAAGCTTTCTTT. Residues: CASSPGTGGLEAFF.

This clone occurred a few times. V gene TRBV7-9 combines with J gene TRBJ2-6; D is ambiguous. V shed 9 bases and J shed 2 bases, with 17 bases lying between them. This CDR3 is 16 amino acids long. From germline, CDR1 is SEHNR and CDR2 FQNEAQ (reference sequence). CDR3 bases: TGTGCCAGGGAGCCTCTGGTAGTTACTGGGGCCAACGTCCTGACTTTC. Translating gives CAREPLVVTGANVLTF.

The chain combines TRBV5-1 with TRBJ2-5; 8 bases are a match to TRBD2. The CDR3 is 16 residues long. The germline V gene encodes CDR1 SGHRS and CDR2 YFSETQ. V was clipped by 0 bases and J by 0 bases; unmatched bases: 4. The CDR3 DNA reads TGCGCCAGCAGCTTGGTTGGGCGGGGGGACCAAGAGACCCAGTACTTC. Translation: CASSLVGRGDQETQYF.

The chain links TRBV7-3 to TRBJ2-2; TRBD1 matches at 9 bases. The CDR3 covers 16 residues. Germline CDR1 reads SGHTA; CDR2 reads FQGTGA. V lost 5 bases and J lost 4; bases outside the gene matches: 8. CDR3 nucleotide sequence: TGTGCCAGCAGCCTTAAGACAGGGGGTACCACCGGGGAGCTGTTTTTT. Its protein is CASSLKTGGTTGELFF. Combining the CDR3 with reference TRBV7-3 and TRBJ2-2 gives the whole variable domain GAGVSQTPSNKVTEKGKYVELRCDPISGHTALYWYRQSLGQGPEFLIYFQGTGAADDSGLPNDRFFAVRPEGSVSTLKIQRTERGDSAVYLCASSLKTGGTTGELFFGEGSRLTVL.

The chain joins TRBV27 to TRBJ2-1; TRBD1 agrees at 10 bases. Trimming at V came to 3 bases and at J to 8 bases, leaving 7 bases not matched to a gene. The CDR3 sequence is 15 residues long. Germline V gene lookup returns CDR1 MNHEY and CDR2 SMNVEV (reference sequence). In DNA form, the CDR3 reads TGTGCCAGCAGTTTTGGGGACAGGGGAATCGATGAGCAGTTCTTC. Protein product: CASSFGDRGIDEQFF.

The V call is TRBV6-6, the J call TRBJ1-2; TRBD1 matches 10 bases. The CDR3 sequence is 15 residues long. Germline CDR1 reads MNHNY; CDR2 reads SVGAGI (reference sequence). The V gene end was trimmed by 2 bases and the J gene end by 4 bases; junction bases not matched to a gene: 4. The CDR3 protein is CASSYGTGDFYGYTF. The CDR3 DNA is TGTGCCAGCAGTTACGGGACAGGGGATTTCTATGGCTACACCTTC.

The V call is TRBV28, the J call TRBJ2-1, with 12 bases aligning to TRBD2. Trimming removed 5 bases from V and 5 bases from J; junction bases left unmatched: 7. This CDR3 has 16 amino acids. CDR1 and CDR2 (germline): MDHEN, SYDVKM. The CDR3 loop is CASSLLAGGQDNEQFF. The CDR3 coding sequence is TGTGCCAGCAGTCTCCTAGCGGGAGGGCAGGACAATGAGCAGTTCTTC.

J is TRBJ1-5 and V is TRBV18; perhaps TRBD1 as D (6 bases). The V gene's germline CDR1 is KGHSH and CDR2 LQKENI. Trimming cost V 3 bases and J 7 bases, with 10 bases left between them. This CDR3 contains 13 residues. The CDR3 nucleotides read TGTGCCAGCTCACCCAGGGGTCAGCAGCCCCAGCATTTT. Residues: CASSPRGQQPQHF.

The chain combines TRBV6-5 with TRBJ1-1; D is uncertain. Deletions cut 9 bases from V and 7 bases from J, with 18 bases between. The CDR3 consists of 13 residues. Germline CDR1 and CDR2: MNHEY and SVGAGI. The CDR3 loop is CASFREGPNEAFF. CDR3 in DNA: TGTGCCAGTTTTAGGGAGGGCCCCAATGAAGCTTTCTTT.

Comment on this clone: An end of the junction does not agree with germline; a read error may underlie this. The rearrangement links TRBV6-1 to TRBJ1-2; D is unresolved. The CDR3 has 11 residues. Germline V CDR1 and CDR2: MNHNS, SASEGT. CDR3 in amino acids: CASSPRYVYTF. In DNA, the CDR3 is TGTGCCAGCAGTCCCCGGTATGTCTACACCTTC.

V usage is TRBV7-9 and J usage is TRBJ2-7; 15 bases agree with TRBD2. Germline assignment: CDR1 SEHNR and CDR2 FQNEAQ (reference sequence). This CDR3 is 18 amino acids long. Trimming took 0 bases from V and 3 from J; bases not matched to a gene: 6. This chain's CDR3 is CASSLAGTSGRNDYEQYF. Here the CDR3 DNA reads TGTGCCAGCAGCTTAGCGGGGACTAGCGGGAGGAACGACTACGAGCAGTACTTC.

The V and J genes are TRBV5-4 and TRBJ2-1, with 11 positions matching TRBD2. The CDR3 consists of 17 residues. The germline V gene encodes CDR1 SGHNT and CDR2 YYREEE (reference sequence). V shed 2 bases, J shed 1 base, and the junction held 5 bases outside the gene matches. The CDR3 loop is CASSFGLAGGSYNEQFF. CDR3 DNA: TGTGCCAGCAGCTTTGGGCTAGCGGGAGGATCCTACAATGAGCAGTTCTTC.

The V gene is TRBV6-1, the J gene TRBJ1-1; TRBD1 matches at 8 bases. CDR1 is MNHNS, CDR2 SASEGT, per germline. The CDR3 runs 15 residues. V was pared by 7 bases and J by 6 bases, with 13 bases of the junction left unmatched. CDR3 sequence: CASTLDRGSVSEAFF. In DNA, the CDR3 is TGTGCCAGCACCCTCGACAGGGGTTCAGTCTCTGAAGCTTTCTTT.

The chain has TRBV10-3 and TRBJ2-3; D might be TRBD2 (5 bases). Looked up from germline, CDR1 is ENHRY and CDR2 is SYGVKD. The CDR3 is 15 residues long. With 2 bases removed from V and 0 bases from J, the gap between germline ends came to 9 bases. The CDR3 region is CAISEAGSSTDTQYF. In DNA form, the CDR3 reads TGTGCCATCAGTGAGGCGGGCTCTAGCACAGATACGCAGTATTTT.

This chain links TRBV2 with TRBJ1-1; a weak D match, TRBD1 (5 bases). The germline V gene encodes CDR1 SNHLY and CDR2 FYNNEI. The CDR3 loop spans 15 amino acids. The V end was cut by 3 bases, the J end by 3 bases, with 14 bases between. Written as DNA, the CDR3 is TGTGCCAGCAGTGAGGGGAGGGGCGAACACACTGAAGCTTTCTTT. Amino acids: CASSEGRGEHTEAFF. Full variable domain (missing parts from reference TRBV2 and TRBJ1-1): EPEVTQTPSHQVTQMGQEVILRCVPISNHLYFYWYRQILGQKVEFLVSFYNNEISEKSEIFDDQFSVERPDGSNFTLKIRSTKLEDSAMYFCASSEGRGEHTEAFFGQGTRLTVV.

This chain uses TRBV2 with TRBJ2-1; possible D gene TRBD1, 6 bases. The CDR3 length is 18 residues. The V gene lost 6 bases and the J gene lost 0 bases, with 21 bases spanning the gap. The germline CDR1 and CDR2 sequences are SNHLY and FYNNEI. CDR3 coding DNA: TGTGCCAGCAGGCCCTTGATTACCGGGACAAGCTCCTACAATGAGCAGTTCTTC. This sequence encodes CASRPLITGTSSYNEQFF.

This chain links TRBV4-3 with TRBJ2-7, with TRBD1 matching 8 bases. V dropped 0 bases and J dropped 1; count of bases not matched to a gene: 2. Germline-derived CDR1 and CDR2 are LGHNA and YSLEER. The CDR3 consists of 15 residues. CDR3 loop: CASSQDTGGSYEQYF. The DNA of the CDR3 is TGCGCCAGCAGCCAAGATACAGGGGGGTCCTACGAGCAGTACTTC.

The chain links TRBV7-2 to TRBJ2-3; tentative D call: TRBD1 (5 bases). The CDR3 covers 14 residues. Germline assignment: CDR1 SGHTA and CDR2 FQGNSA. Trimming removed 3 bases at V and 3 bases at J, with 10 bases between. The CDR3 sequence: CASSLQGTTDTQYF. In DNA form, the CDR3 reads TGTGCCAGCAGCTTGCAGGGAACGACAGATACGCAGTATTTT.

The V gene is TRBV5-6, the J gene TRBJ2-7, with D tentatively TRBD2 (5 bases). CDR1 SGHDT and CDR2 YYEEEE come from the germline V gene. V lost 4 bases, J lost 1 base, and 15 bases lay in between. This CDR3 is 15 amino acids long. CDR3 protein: CASSTTYGISYEQYF. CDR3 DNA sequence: TGTGCCAGCAGCACAACTTACGGGATTTCCTACGAGCAGTACTTC.

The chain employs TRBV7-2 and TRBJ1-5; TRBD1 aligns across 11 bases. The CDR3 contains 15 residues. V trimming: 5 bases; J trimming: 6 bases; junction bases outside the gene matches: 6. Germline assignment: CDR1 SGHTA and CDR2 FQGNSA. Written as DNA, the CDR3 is TGTGCCAGCAGCCGGGGGACAGGGGGACTTCAGCCCCAGCATTTT. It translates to CASSRGTGGLQPQHF.

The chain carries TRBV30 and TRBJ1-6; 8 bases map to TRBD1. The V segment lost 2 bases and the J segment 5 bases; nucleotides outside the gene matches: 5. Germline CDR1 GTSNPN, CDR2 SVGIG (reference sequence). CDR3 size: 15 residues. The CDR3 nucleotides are TGTGCCTGGAGTAGGTTGGACAGGGATAATTCACCCCTCCACTTT. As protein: CAWSRLDRDNSPLHF. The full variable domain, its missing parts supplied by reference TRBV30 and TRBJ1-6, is SQTIHQWPATLVQPVGSPLSLECTVEGTSNPNLYWYRQAAGRGLQLLFYSVGIGQISSEVPQNLSASRPQDRQFILSSKKLLLSDSGFYLCAWSRLDRDNSPLHFGNGTRLTVT.

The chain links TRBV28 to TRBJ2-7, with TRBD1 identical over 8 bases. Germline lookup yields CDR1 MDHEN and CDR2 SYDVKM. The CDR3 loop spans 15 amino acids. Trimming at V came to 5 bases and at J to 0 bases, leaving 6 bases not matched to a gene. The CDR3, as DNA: TGTGCCAGCAGTACATCCGGGACAGGCTCCTACGAGCAGTACTTC. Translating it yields CASSTSGTGSYEQYF.

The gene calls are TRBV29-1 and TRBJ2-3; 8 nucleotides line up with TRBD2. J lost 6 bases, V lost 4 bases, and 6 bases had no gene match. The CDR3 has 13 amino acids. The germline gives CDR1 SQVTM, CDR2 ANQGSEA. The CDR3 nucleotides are TGCAGCGTTGTCGGGGGGGCATCGGATACGCAGTATTTT. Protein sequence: CSVVGGASDTQYF.